This paragraph covers one T cell receptor (beta chain) sequence. Its antigen is as yet unknown. Other nucleotide sequences in the sample specify the same CDR3. The data derive from a study of cytomegalovirus exposure and HLA in healthy donors. Findings and caveats of the study: Differences between HLA loci emerged in a later analysis of TCR association rates, with DRB1 most and HLA-C fewest. Roughly even sequencing depth across donors was the assumption behind the presence/absence analyses.

The PCR ran on 60 Vbeta and 13 Jbeta primers. Assay: immunoSEQ multiplex PCR; the TCRdb copy retains only in-frame clones and omits some. The repertoire holds roughly 200,000 clones, around 80% seen once, with more than 0.5% in the top ten. The sequence was collected from a woman aged 50 to 60 in good health and CMV-seronegative. The material sequenced was PBMCs.

CDR3 in DNA: TGCGCCAGCAGCCAAGATGACGGGGGAGCATTCTACGAGCAGTACTTC. This sequence encodes CASSQDDGGAFYEQYF. This chain connects TRBV4-3 to TRBJ2-7; D is perhaps TRBD2 (6 bases). CDR3 size: 16 residues. V lost 0 bases, J lost 3 bases, and 15 bases lay in between. The germline V gene encodes CDR1 LGHNA and CDR2 YSLEER.